This T cell receptor (beta chain) was retrieved from a study of shared clonotypes between healthy human individuals (TCRdb year 2020). With regard to the full study: A couple of women and a few men aged 18 to 49 years were included in the cohort. For each donor, three plates each were used for CD4 naive and CD4 memory, two plates were used for CD8 naive, and one plate was used for CD8 memory. To estimate repertoire size and how much clonotype sharing occurs between individuals, the study deeply sequenced the blood TCR repertoires of roughly 5 healthy adults. To increase sequencing depth and limit assay-specific biases, different laboratories used diverse techniques to prepare libraries and sequence TCR repertoires. Each donor's leukapheresis produced roughly between about 0.85 and 10 billion PBMCs. The full study reports these points: Even with the large sequencing depth, rarefaction of the sorted-subset datasets indicated that sequencing was incomplete. Sampling was restricted to blood, and TCR repertoires in tissues likely differ from the TCR repertoires found in blood. About 5% of naive CD4, around 3.6% of naive CD8, about 2.5% of memory CD4, and more than 0.35% of memory CD8 clonotypes were shared across a few donors. Clonotypes shared by all four sorted-subset donors showed higher generation probabilities than non-shared clonotypes. Based on pairwise subsampling, the degree of clonotype sharing among donors was expected to be affected by sequencing depth. Naive subsets generally had larger estimated clonotype richness than memory subsets. The genetic and exposure-history diversity represented was limited by the small number of donors.

For the CD8 naive samples, CD45RO-negative cells were positively selected for CCR7, yielding a CD45RA+CCR7+ population from which TemRA cells were excluded. Healthy HIV-negative adults with no recently reported acute infections or vaccinations were included as donors. All donors were Caucasian adults living in Nashville, Tennessee, USA. After blood collection by leukapheresis, PBMCs were isolated using Ficoll-Histopaque density gradient centrifugation and then cryopreserved in the vapor phase of liquid nitrogen. Analytical flow cytometry was used to check the purity and quantity of every magnetically sorted T cell population. Each sorted fraction had its genomic DNA isolated and then quantified by UV absorbance on a Nanodrop 2000c. For this clone: The antigen this receptor binds is unknown. No per-base quality is available; no much larger clone lies one base away.

Using the deep immunoSEQ assay, multiplex PCR amplified TCR CDR3 regions from genomic DNA. Extracted genomic DNA from each cell subset was spread evenly across all wells of several immunoSEQ 96-well plates, with each plate serving as a replicate. For sorted subsets, each replicate PCR was loaded with approximately 190 ng genomic DNA, equivalent to about 30,000 T cell genomes. Purified libraries were quantified with a Qubit 3.0 fluorometer, sized on a Bioanalyzer 2100, and re-quantified with the KAPA Library Quantification kit. Every immunoSEQ 96-well plate was sequenced on a separate single-read 150-cycle Illumina NextSeq 550 flow cell. The published analysis was carried out like this. Because the immunoSEQ output held only junctional sequences and lacked quality scores, the filtering could not match the filtering applied to full-length reads. Sequences were annotated with PyIR, a Python wrapper for IgBLAST v1.9, and V/J genes and CDR3 were assigned using IMGT germline references. Reads were filtered out if the reads had weak V/J assignments (E-value above 1e-6), no CDR3, stop codons, out-of-frame junctions, or ambiguous translated residues. V3J clonotypes were defined by identical inferred V gene, J gene, and CDR3 amino acid sequence. Percentage overlap between repertoires was calculated by dividing the number of shared unique clonotypes by the size of the smaller repertoire. Richness of each repertoire was evaluated using RTK rarefaction, the Chao1 estimator, and Recon v2.1 estimates of unobserved clonotypes. Generation probabilities for all TCRbeta clonotypes obtained by the gDNA method from several donors were computed using OLGA. TCRdb re-hosts the immuneACCESS table, in-frame sequences only. Its copies lack some clones; in the studies checked, an unresolved V gene accounts for under half of them, and the cause for the rest is not known. D and trimming were read from the DNA, whereas the V and J calls and clone size are those reported in that table. The sample data list about 2 million clones, and around 96% of these were observed just once. 1.2% of the sample belongs to the ten largest clones.

The germline V gene yields MGHRA for CDR1 and YSYEKL for CDR2. V is trimmed back by 4 bases and J by 0 bases, and the junction contains 0 bases that no gene match accounts for. The CDR3 starts with the cysteine, ends with the phenylalanine, and has 15 residues. The DNA shown is the 45-base CDR3, in frame from base 1. This sequence originates from a man between 18 and 35 years old in good health. The chain joins TRBV4-1 to TRBJ2-3, with 11 central nucleotides matching TRBD2. Sequences were obtained from naive CD8+ T cells sorted from blood. Reading the label with the study, this specimen's cell subset or site is: CD45RA+CCR7+. The sequenced DNA is TGCGCCAGCAGCCGGACTAGCGGGAGCACAGATACGCAGTATTTT. This sequence encodes CASSRTSGSTDTQYF.